This T cell receptor beta chain came from a study of blood T cell repertoires in COVID-19. Study background: The analysed material was cDNA or gDNA that came from T cells, B-cell-depleted T cells, or PBMCs.

Only in-frame clones appear in the TCRdb table, and some are missing; sequencing was by immunoSEQ multiplex PCR. The sample shows about 12,000 clones, roughly 72% of them seen only once. This CDR3 spans 15 amino acids. Trimming shortened V by 8 bases and J by 6 bases, and 22 bases separated the two germline ends. Germline V gives CDR1 MNHEY, CDR2 SMNVEV (reference sequence). This clonotype was obtained from a man aged 55 to 70 with COVID-19, enrolled during active disease. Specimen: peripheral blood. V gene TRBV27 combines with J gene TRBJ2-5; TRBD1 is a possible D gene (6 bases). Written as DNA, the CDR3 is TGTGCCAGCCAGTTGGCCGCCGGACAGATGAAGACCCAGTACTTC. As protein: CASQLAAGQMKTQYF.